This T cell receptor beta chain was retrieved from a study of CD8 T cells in Susac syndrome. Bulk CD8+ and CD4+ cells came from magnetic negative isolation; CD8+ TEMRA by FACS. With random hexamers, reverse transcription was performed on about 0.5 to 1 ug of RNA. Coverage of TCR beta CDR3 amplification by immunoSEQ multiplex PCR extended to 54 Vbeta and 13 Jbeta. Each CDR3 protein gets one entry after TCRdb re-called the immunoSEQ multiplex PCR reads with MiXCR. The sample holds hundreds of thousands of distinct CDR3 sequences; 75% to 85% are singletons and the top ten take roughly 0.21%. This CDR3 has 16 amino acids. Germline CDR1 LNHDA, CDR2 SQIVND (reference sequence). With 1 base removed from V and 4 bases from J, the gap between germline ends came to 13 bases.

The chain has TRBV19 and TRBJ2-2, with D possibly matching TRBD1 (5 bases). The TCR was taken from a human donor with multiple sclerosis. Material: CD8+ T cells from PBMCs. The CDR3: CASSIVPWTFTGELFF. The CDR3 DNA sequence: TGTGCCAGTAGTATAGTTCCTTGGACATTCACCGGGGAGCTGTTTTTT.